The clone carrying this T cell receptor (beta chain) occurred a few times. Its antigen remains unknown. This entry is derived from a study of T-cell reconstitution after alpha-beta-depleted transplantation in children. Preparing the TCRbeta library involved the use of unique molecular identifiers. TCRdb ran MiXCR on the PCR reads and lists one entry per CDR3 protein. The sample carries around 250,000 distinct CDR3 sequences, roughly 8.2% recorded once. Study results and caveats: For some patients, TCRbeta diversity was high at day 60 because of recipient T cells and thymic progenitors that survived. Fresh T-cell production supplied most of the T-cell counts and diversity seen one year after transplant. Alpha-beta T cells present about two months after transplant were reported to originate from several hundred expanded graft clones.

This CDR3 contains 16 residues. Germline CDR1 MNHEY, CDR2 SMNVEV (reference sequence). V lost 2 bases and J lost 4; bases outside the gene matches: 5. The source is a male patient younger than 18 who had a stem cell transplant for acute lymphoblastic leukemia, so the T cells may come from the graft donor. The source material was PBMCs, mostly from graft donor cells, sampled 180 days after TCRalphabeta/CD19-depleted stem cell transplant. The rearrangement uses TRBV27 and TRBJ2-6; 7 bases align to TRBD1. CDR3 in amino acids: CASSLLTGAGANVLTF. CDR3 coding DNA: TGTGCCAGCAGTTTACTTACAGGGGCCGGGGCCAACGTCCTGACTTTC. The variable domain in full, completed from reference TRBV27 and TRBJ2-6, reads EAQVTQNPRYLITVTGKKLTVTCSQNMNHEYMSWYRQDPGLGLRQIYYSMNVEVTDKGDVPEGYKVSRKEKRNFPLILESPSPNQTSLYFCASSLLTGAGANVLTFGAGSRLTVL.